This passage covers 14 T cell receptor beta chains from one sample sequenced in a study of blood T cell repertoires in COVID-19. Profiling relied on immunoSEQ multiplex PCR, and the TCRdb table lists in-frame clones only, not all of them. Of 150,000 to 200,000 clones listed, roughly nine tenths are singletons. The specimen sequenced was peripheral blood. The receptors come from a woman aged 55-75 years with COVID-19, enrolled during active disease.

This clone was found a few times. DNA for the CDR3: TGTGCCAGCAGTTACCTCGGGTCCACCGGGGAGCTGTTTTTT. It yields the protein CASSYLGSTGELFF. This rearrangement joins TRBV6-5 to TRBJ2-2; D is unclear. The CDR3 has 14 residues. Germline CDR1 is MNHEY and CDR2 is SVGAGI. The V and J ends lost 2 bases and 4 bases respectively, with 8 bases between them.

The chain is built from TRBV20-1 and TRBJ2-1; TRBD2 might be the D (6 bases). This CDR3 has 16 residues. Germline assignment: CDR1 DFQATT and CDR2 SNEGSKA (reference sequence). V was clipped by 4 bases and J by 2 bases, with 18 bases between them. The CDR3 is CSANDLEGVPYNEQFF. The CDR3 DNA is TGCAGTGCTAATGATCTGGAGGGAGTTCCCTACAATGAGCAGTTCTTC.

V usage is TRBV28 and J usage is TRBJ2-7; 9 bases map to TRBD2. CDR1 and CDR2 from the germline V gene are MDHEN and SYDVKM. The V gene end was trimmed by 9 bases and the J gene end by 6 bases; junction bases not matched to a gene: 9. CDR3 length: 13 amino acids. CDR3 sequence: CASWVAGEVEQYF. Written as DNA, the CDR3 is TGTGCCAGTTGGGTAGCGGGAGAGGTCGAGCAGTACTTC.

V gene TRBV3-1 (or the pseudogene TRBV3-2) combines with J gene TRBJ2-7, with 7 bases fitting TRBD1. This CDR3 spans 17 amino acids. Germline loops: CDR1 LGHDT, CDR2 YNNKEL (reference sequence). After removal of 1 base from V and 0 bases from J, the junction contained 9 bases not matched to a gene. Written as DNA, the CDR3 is TGTGCCAGCAGCCAAGCCCGGATGGGGACAGTCTCCTACGAGCAGTACTTC. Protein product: CASSQARMGTVSYEQYF.

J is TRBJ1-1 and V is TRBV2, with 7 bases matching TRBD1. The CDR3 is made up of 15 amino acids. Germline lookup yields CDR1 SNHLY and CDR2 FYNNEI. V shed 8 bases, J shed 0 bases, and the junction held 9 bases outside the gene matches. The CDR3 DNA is TGTGCCAGCGCCGGGACAGCGTTTTTGAACACTGAAGCTTTCTTT. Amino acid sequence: CASAGTAFLNTEAFF.

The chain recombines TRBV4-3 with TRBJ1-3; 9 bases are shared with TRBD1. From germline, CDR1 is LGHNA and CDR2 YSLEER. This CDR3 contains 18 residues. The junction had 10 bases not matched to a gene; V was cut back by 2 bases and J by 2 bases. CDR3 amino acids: CASSQTRTGVVTGNTIYF. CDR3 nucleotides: TGCGCCAGCAGCCAAACCCGGACAGGGGTCGTAACTGGAAACACCATATATTTT.

CDR3 DNA sequence: TGTGCCACCAGCAGGGAAAGAGCTGGGGCTTTGAATGAAAAACTGTTTTTT. It codes for CATSRERAGALNEKLFF. The V call is TRBV15, the J call TRBJ1-4; D may be TRBD1 (5 bases). The germline V gene encodes CDR1 LNHNV and CDR2 YYDKDF (reference sequence). CDR3 length equals 17 residues. Trimming took 3 bases from V and 5 from J, leaving 19 bases between them.

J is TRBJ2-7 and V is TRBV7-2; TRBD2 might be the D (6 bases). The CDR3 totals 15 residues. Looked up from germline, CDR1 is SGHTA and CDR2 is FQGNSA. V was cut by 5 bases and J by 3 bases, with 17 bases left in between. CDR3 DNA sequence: TGTGCCAGCAGCGGGGAGGCGGTACTGAACTACGAGCAGTACTTC. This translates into CASSGEAVLNYEQYF. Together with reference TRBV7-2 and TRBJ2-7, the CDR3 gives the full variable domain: GAGVSQSPSNKVTEKGKDVELRCDPISGHTALYWYRQSLGQGLEFLIYFQGNSAPDKSGLPSDRFSAERTGGSVSTLTIQRTQQEDSAVYLCASSGEAVLNYEQYFGPGTRLTVT.

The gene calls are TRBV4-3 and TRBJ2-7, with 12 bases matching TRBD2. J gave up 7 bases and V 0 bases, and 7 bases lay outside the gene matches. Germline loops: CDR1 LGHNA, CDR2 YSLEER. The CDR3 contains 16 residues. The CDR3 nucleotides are TGCGCCAGCAGCCAAGACCTGACTAGCGGGAGTGTTGAGCAGTACTTC. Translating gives CASSQDLTSGSVEQYF.

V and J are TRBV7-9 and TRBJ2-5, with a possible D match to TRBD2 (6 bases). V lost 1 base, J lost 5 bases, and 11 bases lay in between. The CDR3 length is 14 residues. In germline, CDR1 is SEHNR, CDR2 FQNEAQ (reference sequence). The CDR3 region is CASSLGSGWETQYF. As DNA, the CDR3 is TGTGCCAGCAGCTTAGGTAGCGGATGGGAGACCCAGTACTTC.

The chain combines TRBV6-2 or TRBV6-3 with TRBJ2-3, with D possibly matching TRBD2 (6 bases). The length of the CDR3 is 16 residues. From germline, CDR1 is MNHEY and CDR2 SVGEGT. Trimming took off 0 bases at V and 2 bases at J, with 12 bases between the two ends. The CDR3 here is CASSYSVSGNTDTQYF. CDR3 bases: TGTGCCAGCAGTTACTCGGTTAGCGGTAACACAGATACGCAGTATTTT.

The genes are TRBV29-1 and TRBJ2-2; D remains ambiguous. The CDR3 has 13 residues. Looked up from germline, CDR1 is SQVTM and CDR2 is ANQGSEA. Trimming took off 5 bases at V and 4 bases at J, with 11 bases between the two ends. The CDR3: CSVSSSSTGELFF. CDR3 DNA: TGCAGCGTTTCCTCCTCCTCCACCGGGGAGCTGTTTTTT.

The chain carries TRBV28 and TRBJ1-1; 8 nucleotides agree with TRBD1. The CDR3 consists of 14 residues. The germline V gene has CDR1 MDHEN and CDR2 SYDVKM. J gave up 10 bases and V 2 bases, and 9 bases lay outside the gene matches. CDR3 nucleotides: TGTGCCAGCAGTTTACCGGACAGGGTGAGAAGAGCTTTCTTT. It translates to CASSLPDRVRRAFF.

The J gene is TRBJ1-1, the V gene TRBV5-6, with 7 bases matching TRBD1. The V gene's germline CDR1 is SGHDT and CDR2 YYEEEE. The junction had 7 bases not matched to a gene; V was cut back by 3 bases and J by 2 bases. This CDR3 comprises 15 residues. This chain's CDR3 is CASSYLTGYNTEAFF. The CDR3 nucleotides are TGTGCCAGCAGCTACCTGACAGGGTATAACACTGAAGCTTTCTTT. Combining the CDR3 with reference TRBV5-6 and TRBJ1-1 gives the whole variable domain DAGVTQSPTHLIKTRGQQVTLRCSPKSGHDTVSWYQQALGQGPQFIFQYYEEEERQRGNFPDRFSGHQFPNYSSELNVNALLLGDSALYLCASSYLTGYNTEAFFGQGTRLTVV.